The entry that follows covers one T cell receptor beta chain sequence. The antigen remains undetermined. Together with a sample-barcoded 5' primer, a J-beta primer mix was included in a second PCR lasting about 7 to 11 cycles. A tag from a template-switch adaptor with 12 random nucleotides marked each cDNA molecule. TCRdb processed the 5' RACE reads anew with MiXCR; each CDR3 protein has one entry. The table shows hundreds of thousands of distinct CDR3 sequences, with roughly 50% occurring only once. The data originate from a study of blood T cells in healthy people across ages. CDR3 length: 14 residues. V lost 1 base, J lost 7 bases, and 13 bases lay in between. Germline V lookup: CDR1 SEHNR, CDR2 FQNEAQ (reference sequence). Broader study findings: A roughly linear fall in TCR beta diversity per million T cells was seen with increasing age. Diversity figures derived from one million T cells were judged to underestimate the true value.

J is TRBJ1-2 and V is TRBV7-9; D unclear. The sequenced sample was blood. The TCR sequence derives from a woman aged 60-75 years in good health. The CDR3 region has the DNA TGTGCCAGCAGCTTAGATACGGGCGGCTGTGGCTACACCTTC. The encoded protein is CASSLDTGGCGYTF.